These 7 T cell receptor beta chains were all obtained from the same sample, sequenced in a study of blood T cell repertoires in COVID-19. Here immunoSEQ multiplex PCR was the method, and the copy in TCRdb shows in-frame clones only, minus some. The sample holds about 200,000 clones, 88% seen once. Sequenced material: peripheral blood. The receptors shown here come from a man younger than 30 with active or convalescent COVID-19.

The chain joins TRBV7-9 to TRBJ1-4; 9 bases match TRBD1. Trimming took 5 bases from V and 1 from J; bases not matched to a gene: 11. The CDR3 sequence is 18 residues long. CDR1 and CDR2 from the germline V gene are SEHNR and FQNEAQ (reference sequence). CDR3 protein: CASSTRDRVGKTNEKLFF. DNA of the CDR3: TGTGCCAGCAGCACCCGGGACAGGGTGGGGAAAACTAATGAAAAACTGTTTTTT. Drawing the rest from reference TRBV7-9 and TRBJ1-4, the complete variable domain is DTGVSQNPRHKITKRGQNVTFRCDPISEHNRLYWYRQTLGQGPEFLTYFQNEAQLEKSRLLSDRFSAERPKGSFSTLEIQRTEQGDSAMYLCASSTRDRVGKTNEKLFFGSGTQLSVL.

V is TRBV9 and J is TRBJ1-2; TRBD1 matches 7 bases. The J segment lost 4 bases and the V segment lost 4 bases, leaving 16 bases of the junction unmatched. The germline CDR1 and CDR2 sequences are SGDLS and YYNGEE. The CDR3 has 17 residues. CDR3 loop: CASSPRPGTAIGYGYTF. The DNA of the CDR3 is TGTGCCAGCAGCCCACGACCCGGGACAGCAATTGGCTATGGCTACACCTTC.

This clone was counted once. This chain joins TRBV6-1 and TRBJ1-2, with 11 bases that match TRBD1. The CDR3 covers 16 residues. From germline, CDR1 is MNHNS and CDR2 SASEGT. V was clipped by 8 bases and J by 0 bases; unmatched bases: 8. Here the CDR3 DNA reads TGTGCCAGCCGTGGGACAGGGGGACAAGCTAACTATGGCTACACCTTC. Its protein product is CASRGTGGQANYGYTF.

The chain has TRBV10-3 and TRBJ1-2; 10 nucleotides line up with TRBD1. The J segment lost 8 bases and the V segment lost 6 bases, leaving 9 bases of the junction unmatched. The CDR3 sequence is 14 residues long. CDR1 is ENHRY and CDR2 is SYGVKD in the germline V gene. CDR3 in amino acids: CAISPRDRGGGYTF. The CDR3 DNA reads TGTGCCATCAGCCCACGGGACAGGGGCGGCGGCTACACCTTC.

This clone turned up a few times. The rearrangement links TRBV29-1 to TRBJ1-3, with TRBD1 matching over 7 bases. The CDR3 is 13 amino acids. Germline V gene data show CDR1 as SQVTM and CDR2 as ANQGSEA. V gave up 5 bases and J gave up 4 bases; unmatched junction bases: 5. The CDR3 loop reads CSVLPGQGNTIYF. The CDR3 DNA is TGCAGCGTTCTCCCGGGACAGGGAAACACCATATATTTT. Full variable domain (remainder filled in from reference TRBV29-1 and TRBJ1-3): SAVISQKPSRDICQRGTSLTIQCQVDSQVTMMFWYRQQPGQSLTLIATANQGSEATYESGFVIDKFPISRPNLTFSTLTVSNMSPEDSSIYLCSVLPGQGNTIYFGEGSWLTVV.

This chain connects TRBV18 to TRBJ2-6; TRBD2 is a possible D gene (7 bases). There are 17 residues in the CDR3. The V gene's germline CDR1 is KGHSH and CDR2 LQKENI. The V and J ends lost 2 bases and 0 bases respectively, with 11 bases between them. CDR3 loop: CASSPDGGPSGANVLTF. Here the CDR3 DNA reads TGTGCCAGCTCACCAGACGGGGGGCCCTCTGGGGCCAACGTCCTGACTTTC.

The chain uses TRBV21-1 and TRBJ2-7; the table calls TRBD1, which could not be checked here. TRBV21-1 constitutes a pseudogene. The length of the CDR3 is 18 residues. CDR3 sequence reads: CASSNKIHQRRGLYEQYF. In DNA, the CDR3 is TGTGCCAGCAGCAATAAGATCCACCAGCGCAGGGGGCTGTACGAGCAGTACTTC.